The clone carrying this T cell receptor beta chain turned up a few times. Its antigen is unknown. Using immunoSEQ multiplex PCR, the repertoire was profiled, and TCRdb retains in-frame clones only, with some absent. The sample records 100,000 to 150,000 clones, less than 95% being singletons. The entry originates in a study of T cell responses to AZD1222 COVID-19 vaccine. Regarding the study as a whole: Nearly half of spike-specific TCRs reportedly target unmutated variant regions. In a largely white British group with more females than males, clonal diversity was possibly underestimated. With two AZD1222 doses given, Spike-specific TCR breadth and depth both rose.

V trimming: 4 bases; J trimming: 15 bases; junction bases outside the gene matches: 20. This CDR3 is built from 16 residues. CDR1 is LNHDA, CDR2 SQIVND, per germline (reference sequence). The material was peripheral blood, obtained on day 0 of AZD1222 vaccination. J is TRBJ2-1 and V is TRBV19; 8 bases match TRBD1. The TCR was taken from an adult in good health. The CDR3 region is CASSRGQGQVWGKRFF. The CDR3 DNA sequence: TGTGCCAGTAGTAGAGGACAGGGCCAAGTCTGGGGTAAGCGGTTCTTC.